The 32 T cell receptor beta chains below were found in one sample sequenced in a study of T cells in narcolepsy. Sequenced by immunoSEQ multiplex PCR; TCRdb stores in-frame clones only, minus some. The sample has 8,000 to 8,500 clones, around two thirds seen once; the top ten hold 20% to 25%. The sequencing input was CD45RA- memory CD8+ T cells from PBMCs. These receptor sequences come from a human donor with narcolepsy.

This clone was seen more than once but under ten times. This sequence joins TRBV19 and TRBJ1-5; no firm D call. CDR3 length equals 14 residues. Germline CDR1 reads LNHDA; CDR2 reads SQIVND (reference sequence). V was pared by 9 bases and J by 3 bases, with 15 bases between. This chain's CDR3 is CASSLRSDNQPQHF. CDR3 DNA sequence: TGTGCCAGCTCTCTAAGGAGCGACAATCAGCCCCAGCATTTT.

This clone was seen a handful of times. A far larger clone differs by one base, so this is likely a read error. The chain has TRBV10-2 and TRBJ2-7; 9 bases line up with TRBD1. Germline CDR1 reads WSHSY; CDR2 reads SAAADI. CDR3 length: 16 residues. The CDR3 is CARSPRQTGGGDEQYF. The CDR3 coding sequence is TGCGCCCGCAGCCCTCGCCAGACAGGGGGGGGTGACGAGCAGTACTTC.

The CDR3 region has the DNA TGTGCCAGTAGAGATCCCGGGACTTCGAAACAGCCCCAGCATTTT. This gives the protein CASRDPGTSKQPQHF. V gene TRBV19 combines with J gene TRBJ1-5; tentative D call: TRBD1 (5 bases). V gave up 6 bases and J gave up 7 bases, with 19 bases separating them. In germline, CDR1 is LNHDA, CDR2 SQIVND (reference sequence). CDR3 length: 15 residues.

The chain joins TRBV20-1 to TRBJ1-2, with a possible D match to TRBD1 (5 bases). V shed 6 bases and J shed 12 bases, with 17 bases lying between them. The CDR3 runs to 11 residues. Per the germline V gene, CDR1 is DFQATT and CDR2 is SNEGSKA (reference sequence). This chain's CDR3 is CSAWGSPTHTF. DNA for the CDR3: TGCAGTGCATGGGGCTCCCCAACCCACACCTTC.

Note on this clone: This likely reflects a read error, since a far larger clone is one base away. The CDR3 protein is CASILSSNQPQHF. The CDR3 region has the DNA TGTGCCAGCATTTTATCCTCCAATCAGCCCCAGCATTTT. The chain combines TRBV28 with TRBJ1-5; the D is unclear. This CDR3 has 13 residues. The germline gives CDR1 MDHEN, CDR2 SYDVKM.

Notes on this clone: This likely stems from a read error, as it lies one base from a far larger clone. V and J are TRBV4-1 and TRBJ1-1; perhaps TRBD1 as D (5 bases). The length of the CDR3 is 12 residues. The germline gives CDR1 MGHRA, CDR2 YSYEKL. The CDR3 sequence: CTSSKGDTEAFF. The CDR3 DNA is TGCACCAGCAGCAAAGGGGACACTGAAGCTTTCTTT.

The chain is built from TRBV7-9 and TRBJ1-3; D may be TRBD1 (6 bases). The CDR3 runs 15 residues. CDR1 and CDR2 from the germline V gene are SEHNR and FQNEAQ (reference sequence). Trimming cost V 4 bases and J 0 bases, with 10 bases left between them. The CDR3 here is CASSYRESSGNTIYF. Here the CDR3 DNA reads TGTGCCAGCAGCTACAGGGAGAGCTCTGGAAACACCATATATTTT.

The CDR3 reads CASSYSGTETYGYTF. The CDR3 DNA sequence: TGTGCCAGCAGTTACTCCGGGACCGAAACCTATGGCTACACCTTC. V usage is TRBV5-5 and J usage is TRBJ1-2; D is perhaps TRBD1 (5 bases). Looked up from germline, CDR1 is SGHKS and CDR2 is YYEKEE (reference sequence). This CDR3 is built from 15 residues. V was shortened by 5 bases and J by 4 bases, with 18 bases between the two germline ends.

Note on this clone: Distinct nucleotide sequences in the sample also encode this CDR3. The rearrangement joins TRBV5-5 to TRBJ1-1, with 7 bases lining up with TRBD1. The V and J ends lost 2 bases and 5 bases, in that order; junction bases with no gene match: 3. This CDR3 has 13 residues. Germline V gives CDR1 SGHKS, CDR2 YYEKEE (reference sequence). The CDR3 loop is CASSLSGGTEAFF. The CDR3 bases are TGTGCCAGCAGCTTATCAGGGGGGACTGAAGCTTTCTTT.

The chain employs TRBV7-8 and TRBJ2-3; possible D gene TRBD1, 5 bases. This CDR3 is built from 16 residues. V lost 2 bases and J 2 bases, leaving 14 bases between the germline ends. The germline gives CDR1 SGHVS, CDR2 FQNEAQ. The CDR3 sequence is CASSLPPTATTDTQYF. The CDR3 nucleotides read TGTGCCAGCAGCTTACCCCCGACAGCCACCACAGATACGCAGTATTTT.

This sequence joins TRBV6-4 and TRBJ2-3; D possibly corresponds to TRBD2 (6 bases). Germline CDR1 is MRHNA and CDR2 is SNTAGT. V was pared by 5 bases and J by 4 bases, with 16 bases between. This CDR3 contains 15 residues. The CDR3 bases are TGTGCCAGCAGTAATAGCGGACAAGGCGCAGATACGCAGTATTTT. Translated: CASSNSGQGADTQYF.

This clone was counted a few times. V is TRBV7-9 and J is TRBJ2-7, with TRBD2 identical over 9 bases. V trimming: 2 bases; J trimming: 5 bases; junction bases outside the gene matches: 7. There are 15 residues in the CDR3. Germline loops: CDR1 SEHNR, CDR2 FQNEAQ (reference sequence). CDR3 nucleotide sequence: TGTGCCAGCAGCTTAACAAGCGGGGGGTACGACGAGCAGTACTTC. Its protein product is CASSLTSGGYDEQYF.

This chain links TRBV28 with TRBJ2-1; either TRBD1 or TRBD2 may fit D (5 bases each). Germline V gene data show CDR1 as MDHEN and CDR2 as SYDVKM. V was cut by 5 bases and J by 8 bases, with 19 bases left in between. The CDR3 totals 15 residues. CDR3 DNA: TGTGCCAGCAGTCCGTCGGGACGCCGAGCCCATGAGCAGTTCTTC. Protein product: CASSPSGRRAHEQFF.

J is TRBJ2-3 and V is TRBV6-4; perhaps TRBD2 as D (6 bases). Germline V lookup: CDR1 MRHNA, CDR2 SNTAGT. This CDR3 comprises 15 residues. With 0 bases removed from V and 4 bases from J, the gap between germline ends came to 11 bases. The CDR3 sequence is CASSDSGGASDTQYF. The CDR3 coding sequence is TGTGCCAGCAGTGACTCTGGAGGGGCCTCAGATACGCAGTATTTT.

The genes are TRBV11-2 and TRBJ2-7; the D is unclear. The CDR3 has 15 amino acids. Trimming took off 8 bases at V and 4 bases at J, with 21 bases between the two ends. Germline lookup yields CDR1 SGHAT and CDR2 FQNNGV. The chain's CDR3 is CASGPTRAWRYEQYF. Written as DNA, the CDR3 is TGTGCCAGCGGGCCCACCCGCGCGTGGCGGTACGAGCAGTACTTC.

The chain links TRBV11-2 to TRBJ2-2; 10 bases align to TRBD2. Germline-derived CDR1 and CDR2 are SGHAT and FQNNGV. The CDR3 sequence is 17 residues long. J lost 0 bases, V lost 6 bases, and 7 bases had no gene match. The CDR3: CASRPLLAGANTGELFF. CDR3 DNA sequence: TGTGCCAGCAGACCCCTCCTAGCGGGGGCGAACACCGGGGAGCTGTTTTTT.

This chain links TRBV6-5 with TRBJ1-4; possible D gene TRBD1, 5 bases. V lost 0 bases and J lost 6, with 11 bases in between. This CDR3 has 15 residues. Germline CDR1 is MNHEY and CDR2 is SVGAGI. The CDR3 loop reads CASSYSAGDDEKLFF. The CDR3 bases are TGTGCCAGCAGTTACTCGGCGGGGGATGATGAAAAACTGTTTTTT.

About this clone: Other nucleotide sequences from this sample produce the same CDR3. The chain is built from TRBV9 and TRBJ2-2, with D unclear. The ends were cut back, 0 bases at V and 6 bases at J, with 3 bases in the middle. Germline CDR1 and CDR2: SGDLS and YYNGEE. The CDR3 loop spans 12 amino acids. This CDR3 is CASSVAAGELFF. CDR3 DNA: TGTGCCAGCAGCGTAGCAGCCGGGGAGCTGTTTTTT.

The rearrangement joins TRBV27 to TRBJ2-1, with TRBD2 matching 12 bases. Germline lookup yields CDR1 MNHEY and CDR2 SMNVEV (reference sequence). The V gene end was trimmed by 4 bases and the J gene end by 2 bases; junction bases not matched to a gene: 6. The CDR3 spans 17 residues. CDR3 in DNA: TGTGCCAGCAGTTCTCGGACTAGCGGGGACGCCTACAATGAGCAGTTCTTC. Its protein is CASSSRTSGDAYNEQFF.

The CDR3 DNA reads TGTGCCTGGAGTTCATTGGTGGGGGCTGAAGCTTTCTTT. Its translation is CAWSSLVGAEAFF. The genes are TRBV30 and TRBJ1-1, with a tentative D call TRBD1 (5 bases). CDR3 length: 13 amino acids. Trimming shortened V by 2 bases and J by 6 bases, and 13 bases separated the two germline ends. CDR1 and CDR2 from the germline V gene are GTSNPN and SVGIG (reference sequence).

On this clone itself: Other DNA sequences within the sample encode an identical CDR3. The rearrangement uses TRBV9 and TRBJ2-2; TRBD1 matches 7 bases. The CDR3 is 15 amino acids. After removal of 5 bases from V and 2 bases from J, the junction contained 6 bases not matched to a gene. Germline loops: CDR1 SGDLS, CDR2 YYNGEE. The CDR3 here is CASSPGTANTGELFF. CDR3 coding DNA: TGTGCCAGCAGTCCCGGGACAGCTAACACCGGGGAGCTGTTTTTT.

The CDR3 coding sequence is TGTGCCAGCAGTTCCTTGGGGGGTGGCTCCTACAATGAGCAGTTCTTC. Protein: CASSSLGGGSYNEQFF. The chain combines TRBV28 with TRBJ2-1; D is possibly TRBD2 (6 bases). CDR1 MDHEN and CDR2 SYDVKM come from the germline V gene. V shed 4 bases and J shed 0 bases, with 13 bases lying between them. This CDR3 comprises 16 residues.

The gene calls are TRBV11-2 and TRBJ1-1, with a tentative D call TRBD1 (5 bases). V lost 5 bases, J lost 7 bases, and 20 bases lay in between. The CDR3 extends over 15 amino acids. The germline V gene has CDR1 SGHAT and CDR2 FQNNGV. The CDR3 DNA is TGTGCCAGCAGCGTAGCCCCTGGGACCTTAAGTGAAGCTTTCTTT. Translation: CASSVAPGTLSEAFF.

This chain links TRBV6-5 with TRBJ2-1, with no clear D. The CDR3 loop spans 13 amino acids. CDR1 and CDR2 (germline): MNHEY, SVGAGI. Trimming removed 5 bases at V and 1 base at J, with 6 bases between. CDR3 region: CASSPRSYNEQFF. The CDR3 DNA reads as TGTGCCAGCAGTCCTCGGTCCTACAATGAGCAGTTCTTC.

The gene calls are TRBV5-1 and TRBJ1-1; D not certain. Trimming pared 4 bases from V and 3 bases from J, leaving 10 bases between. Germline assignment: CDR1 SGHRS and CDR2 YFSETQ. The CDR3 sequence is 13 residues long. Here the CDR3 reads CASSPGWDTEAFF. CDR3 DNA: TGCGCCAGCAGCCCCGGGTGGGACACTGAAGCTTTCTTT.

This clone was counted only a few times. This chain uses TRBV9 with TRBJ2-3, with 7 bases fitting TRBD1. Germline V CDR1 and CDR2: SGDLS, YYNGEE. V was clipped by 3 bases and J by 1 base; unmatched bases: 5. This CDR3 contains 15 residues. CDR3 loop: CASSAIQGGTDTQYF. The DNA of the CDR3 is TGTGCCAGCAGCGCGATTCAGGGGGGCACAGATACGCAGTATTTT.

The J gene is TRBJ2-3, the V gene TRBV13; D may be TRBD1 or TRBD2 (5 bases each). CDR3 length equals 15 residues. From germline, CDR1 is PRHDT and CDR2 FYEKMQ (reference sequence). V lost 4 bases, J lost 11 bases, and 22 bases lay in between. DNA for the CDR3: TGTGCCAGCAGCTCGAGGCGTGGGGGAGCTTTAGGGCAGTATTTT. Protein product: CASSSRRGGALGQYF.

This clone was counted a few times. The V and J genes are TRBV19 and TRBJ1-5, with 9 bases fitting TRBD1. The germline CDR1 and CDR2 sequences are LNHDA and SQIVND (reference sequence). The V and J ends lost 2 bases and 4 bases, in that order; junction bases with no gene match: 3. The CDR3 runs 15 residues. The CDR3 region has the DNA TGTGCCAGTAGTATAAGCGACAGGGGGAATCAGCCCCAGCATTTT. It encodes CASSISDRGNQPQHF.

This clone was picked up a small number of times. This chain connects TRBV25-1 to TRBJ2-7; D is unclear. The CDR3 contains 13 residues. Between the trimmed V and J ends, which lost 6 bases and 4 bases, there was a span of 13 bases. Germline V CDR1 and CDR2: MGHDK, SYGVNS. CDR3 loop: CASRQPHTYEQYF. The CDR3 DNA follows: TGTGCCAGCAGACAGCCGCACACGTACGAGCAGTACTTC.

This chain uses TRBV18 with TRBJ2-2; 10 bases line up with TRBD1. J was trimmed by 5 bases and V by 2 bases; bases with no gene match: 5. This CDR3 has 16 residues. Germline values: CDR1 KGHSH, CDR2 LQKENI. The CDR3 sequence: CASSPMGQGTTGELFF. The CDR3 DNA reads TGTGCCAGCTCACCAATGGGACAGGGGACGACCGGGGAGCTGTTTTTT.

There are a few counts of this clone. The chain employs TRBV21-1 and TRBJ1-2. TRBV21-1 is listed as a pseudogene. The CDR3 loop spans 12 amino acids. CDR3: CASSKDCGGYTF. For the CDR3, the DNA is TGTGCCAGCAGCAAAGATTGCGGGGGCTACACCTTC.

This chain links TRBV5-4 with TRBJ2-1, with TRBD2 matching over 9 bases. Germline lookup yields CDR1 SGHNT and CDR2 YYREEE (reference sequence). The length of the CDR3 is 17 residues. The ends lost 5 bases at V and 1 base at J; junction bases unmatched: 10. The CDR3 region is CASSFGLAGASYNEQFF. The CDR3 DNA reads TGTGCCAGCAGTTTTGGATTAGCGGGGGCTTCCTACAATGAGCAGTTCTTC.